This T cell receptor (beta chain) was retrieved from a study of T cells after yellow fever vaccination. About the study: Preparation used SMART-Seq v4 Ultra Low Input for the low-cell-number fractions.

V dropped 4 bases and J dropped 0; count of bases not matched to a gene: 4. The CDR3 sequence is 16 residues long. Germline CDR1 KGHDR, CDR2 SFDVKD. Details on this clonotype: Its antigen is as yet unknown.

In TCRdb, the 5' RACE reads were re-called with MiXCR into one record per CDR3 protein. Here the sample spans about 320,000 distinct CDR3 sequences, approximately 4.5% being singletons. General observations from the study: Highly abundant clonotypes carried over from the bulk population could end up in FACS-sorted repertoires as contaminants. Peaking on day 5 versus 15, the secondary response was faster but weaker. The booster saw the reappearance of most primary-vaccination clones (approximately 97% CD4, 88% CD8).

The chain carries TRBV24-1 and TRBJ2-2; 7 bases line up with TRBD1. This receptor was identified in a man between 18 and 29 years old who received the YFV17D yellow fever vaccine. The material sequenced was PBMCs, taken 15 days after the yellow fever booster vaccination. CDR3 sequence: CATSDLDRTNTGELFF. For the CDR3, the DNA is TGTGCCACCAGTGACCTGGACAGGACGAACACCGGGGAGCTGTTTTTT.